Presented here are 30 T cell receptor beta chains from one specimen sequenced in a study of cytomegalovirus exposure and HLA in healthy donors. The PCR was carried out with 60 Vbeta primers and 13 Jbeta primers. Profiling relied on immunoSEQ multiplex PCR, and the TCRdb table lists in-frame clones only, not all of them. Here the sample spans about 160,000 clones, around 77% being singletons. Material: PBMCs. The receptors here all came from a man aged 25-45 years in good health and CMV-seropositive.

The V gene is TRBV18, the J gene TRBJ2-2, with 9 bases matching TRBD1. Germline V gene lookup returns CDR1 KGHSH and CDR2 LQKENI. V was pared by 2 bases and J by 0 bases, with 4 bases of the junction left unmatched. The CDR3 extends over 17 amino acids. The CDR3 DNA sequence: TGTGCCAGCTCACCAATCACAGGGGGCGCGAACACCGGGGAGCTGTTTTTT. Translating gives CASSPITGGANTGELFF.

The sample holds a few counts of this clone. The J gene is TRBJ1-1, the V gene TRBV6-5, with D possibly TRBD1 on 5 matching bases. V was clipped by 4 bases and J by 3 bases, with 18 bases between them. The length of the CDR3 is 16 residues. Germline assignment: CDR1 MNHEY and CDR2 SVGAGI. The chain's CDR3 is CASSSRPQIRDTEAFF. CDR3 bases: TGTGCCAGCAGTTCGAGGCCGCAAATCAGGGACACTGAAGCTTTCTTT.

This chain connects TRBV6-1 to TRBJ2-7; TRBD1 aligns across 8 bases. J lost 5 bases, V lost 8 bases, and 8 bases had no gene match. The CDR3 runs 13 residues. Looked up from germline, CDR1 is MNHNS and CDR2 is SASEGT. The CDR3 nucleotides are TGTGCCAGCGGATGGACAGGGAGCCACGAGCAGTACTTC. Translation gives CASGWTGSHEQYF.

In nucleotides, the CDR3 is TGTGCCAGCAGTCCGGGGGGGCCAGTCACCGGGGAGCTGTTTTTT. This encodes CASSPGGPVTGELFF. This rearrangement joins TRBV27 to TRBJ2-2; 8 nucleotides agree with TRBD2. The CDR3 spans 15 residues. V shed 5 bases, J shed 4 bases, and the junction held 6 bases outside the gene matches. CDR1 and CDR2 from the germline V gene are MNHEY and SMNVEV (reference sequence).

V is TRBV25-1 and J is TRBJ2-3; 8 nucleotides agree with TRBD2. Germline V gene lookup returns CDR1 MGHDK and CDR2 SYGVNS. The CDR3 contains 15 residues. V was pared by 7 bases and J by 5 bases, with 11 bases of the junction left unmatched. The CDR3 DNA sequence: TGTGCCAGCACAGGCACGGGGGGGCTTGGAGATACGCAGTATTTT. Translation: CASTGTGGLGDTQYF.

The chain links TRBV29-1 to TRBJ2-1; 9 positions agree with TRBD2. The CDR3 runs to 15 residues. The germline V gene has CDR1 SQVTM and CDR2 ANQGSEA. The V segment lost 3 bases and the J segment 3 bases; nucleotides outside the gene matches: 6. The CDR3 is CSVELAGAGYNEQFF. The DNA for the CDR3 is TGCAGCGTTGAGTTAGCGGGGGCCGGCTACAATGAGCAGTTCTTC.

Only one count was recorded for this clone. J is TRBJ1-1 and V is TRBV5-5; 7 bases match TRBD1. V trimming: 4 bases; J trimming: 1 base; junction bases outside the gene matches: 4. Germline V lookup: CDR1 SGHKS, CDR2 YYEKEE (reference sequence). This CDR3 is 14 amino acids long. The CDR3 spells CASSPGTANTEAFF. The CDR3 nucleotides read TGTGCCAGCAGCCCAGGGACAGCGAACACTGAAGCTTTCTTT.

In nucleotides, the CDR3 is TGTGCCAGCAGCTCTAGCGGGACAGGGGACCACCCCTACGAGCAGTACTTC. This sequence encodes CASSSSGTGDHPYEQYF. V usage is TRBV13 and J usage is TRBJ2-7, with TRBD1 as a possible D gene (10 bases). The CDR3 contains 17 residues. The V gene's germline CDR1 is PRHDT and CDR2 FYEKMQ (reference sequence). Deletions cut 4 bases from V and 2 bases from J, with 21 bases between.

The table lists this clone with a few counts. The rearrangement joins TRBV2 to TRBJ2-7; tentative D call: TRBD1 (5 bases). Germline-derived CDR1 and CDR2 are SNHLY and FYNNEI. Between the trimmed V and J ends, which lost 6 bases and 1 base, there was a span of 16 bases. The CDR3 sequence is 15 residues long. CDR3 coding DNA: TGTGCCAGCAGCCCTGGCGACAGAATTTCCTACGAGCAGTACTTC. This codes for CASSPGDRISYEQYF.

The J gene is TRBJ1-2, the V gene TRBV28, with 9 bases fitting TRBD1. The CDR3 sequence is 14 residues long. V lost 8 bases to trimming and J lost 8 bases; unmatched junction nucleotides: 12. Germline-derived CDR1 and CDR2 are MDHEN and SYDVKM. CDR3 amino acids: CASFTPGQGKGYTF. The CDR3, as DNA: TGTGCCAGCTTTACTCCGGGACAGGGTAAAGGCTACACCTTC.

The chain links TRBV11-3 to TRBJ2-5; 9 bases line up with TRBD1. Trimming removed 5 bases from V and 3 bases from J; junction bases left unmatched: 4. There are 14 residues in the CDR3. Germline V gene sequence: CDR1 SGHNT, CDR2 YENEEA. The CDR3 sequence: CASSERTGEETQYF. CDR3 bases: TGTGCCAGCAGCGAAAGGACAGGGGAAGAGACCCAGTACTTC.

This sequence joins TRBV18 and TRBJ1-1; TRBD1 is a possible D gene (5 bases). V was clipped by 4 bases and J by 1 base, with 7 bases between them. In germline, CDR1 is KGHSH, CDR2 LQKENI. This CDR3 is built from 13 residues. CDR3 residues: CASSRGENTEAFF. The DNA of the CDR3 is TGTGCCAGCTCACGGGGGGAGAACACTGAAGCTTTCTTT.

The sample holds a few counts of this clone. In DNA form, the CDR3 reads TGTGCCAGCAGTGTGCGGCAAACCTCCTACGAGCAGTACTTC. Residues: CASSVRQTSYEQYF. The rearrangement joins TRBV6-1 to TRBJ2-7; no definite D call. The V gene's germline CDR1 is MNHNS and CDR2 SASEGT. The V and J ends lost 4 bases and 0 bases respectively, with 10 bases between them. The CDR3 spans 14 residues.

J is TRBJ1-5 and V is TRBV23-1, with unresolved D. TRBV23-1 is noted as an ORF with a role that remains uncertain. The V and J ends lost 0 bases and 5 bases respectively, with 5 bases between them. The CDR3 sequence is 13 residues long. CDR3 residues: CASSQSEDQPQHF. CDR3 sequence (DNA): TGCGCCAGCAGTCAATCTGAGGATCAGCCCCAGCATTTT.

This clone has only one observation. The rearrangement uses TRBV6-1 and TRBJ2-6, with D possibly matching TRBD2 (6 bases). CDR1 MNHNS and CDR2 SASEGT come from the germline V gene. The length of the CDR3 is 16 residues. Trimming shortened V by 4 bases and J by 4 bases, and 14 bases separated the two germline ends. CDR3 region: CASSGANAGGANVLTF. The CDR3, as DNA: TGTGCCAGCAGTGGGGCCAATGCGGGAGGGGCCAACGTCCTGACTTTC.

The chain has TRBV7-6 and TRBJ2-7; 8 bases match TRBD2. With 5 bases clipped from V and 5 bases from J, the junction kept 14 bases outside the gene matches. This CDR3 comprises 16 residues. Germline lookup yields CDR1 SGHVS and CDR2 FNYEAQ. The CDR3 reads CASSPGGGGPGDEQYF. DNA for the CDR3: TGTGCCAGCAGCCCGGGGGGCGGGGGGCCCGGAGACGAGCAGTACTTC.

The V gene is TRBV25-1, the J gene TRBJ2-7; D uncertain. CDR1 MGHDK and CDR2 SYGVNS come from the germline V gene. The CDR3 length is 14 residues. Trimming removed 4 bases at V and 4 bases at J, with 14 bases between. CDR3 nucleotides: TGTGCCAGCAGTGGCCAGGATTTCTTTTACGAGCAGTACTTC. Translating it yields CASSGQDFFYEQYF.

J is TRBJ2-2 and V is TRBV10-2; a possible D gene is TRBD2 (6 bases). Germline CDR1 and CDR2: WSHSY and SAAADI. The length of the CDR3 is 12 residues. Trimming shortened V by 3 bases and J by 8 bases, and 7 bases separated the two germline ends. The CDR3 region is CASSELAGELFF. CDR3 bases: TGCGCCAGCAGTGAACTAGCTGGGGAGCTGTTTTTT.

Written as DNA, the CDR3 is TGTGCCAGCAGCTTACTTGGGGGGGCCTCGGGGGAGACCCAGTACTTC. It is translated as CASSLLGGASGETQYF. The rearrangement links TRBV11-2 to TRBJ2-5; D is perhaps TRBD2 (7 bases). Deletions cut 2 bases from V and 5 bases from J, with 18 bases between. The CDR3 consists of 16 residues. CDR1 and CDR2 from the germline V gene are SGHAT and FQNNGV.

This clone was observed a handful of times. The CDR3 coding sequence is TGCGCCAGCAGACAGGGGCTGAACACTGAAGCTTTCTTT. It yields the protein CASRQGLNTEAFF. The V and J genes are TRBV5-1 and TRBJ1-1, with TRBD1 identical over 7 bases. The junction had 1 base not matched to a gene; V was cut back by 5 bases and J by 0 bases. Germline loops: CDR1 SGHRS, CDR2 YFSETQ. The CDR3 is made up of 13 amino acids.

This chain joins TRBV6-6 and TRBJ2-7; unclear D gene. This CDR3 is 12 amino acids long. From germline, CDR1 is MNHNY and CDR2 SVGAGI (reference sequence). With 7 bases removed from V and 0 bases from J, the gap between germline ends came to 7 bases. The CDR3 sequence: CASTTSSYEQYF. CDR3 in DNA: TGTGCCAGCACTACGAGCTCCTACGAGCAGTACTTC.

The V and J genes are TRBV10-3 and TRBJ2-3, with 13 bases lining up with TRBD2. This CDR3 contains 15 residues. Looked up from germline, CDR1 is ENHRY and CDR2 is SYGVKD. V shed 7 bases, J shed 2 bases, and the junction held 3 bases outside the gene matches. This CDR3 is CAIKGLAGITDTQYF. CDR3 sequence (DNA): TGTGCCATCAAGGGACTAGCGGGGATCACAGATACGCAGTATTTT.

The chain couples TRBV2 to TRBJ2-5; 10 bases are shared with TRBD2. Germline V CDR1 and CDR2: SNHLY, FYNNEI. The CDR3 has 14 residues. V shed 5 bases and J 5 bases; nucleotides not matched to a gene: 5. This chain's CDR3 is CASSFLAGVETQYF. The CDR3 DNA sequence: TGTGCCAGCAGTTTCCTAGCGGGGGTGGAGACCCAGTACTTC.

The V gene is TRBV6-4, the J gene TRBJ2-3; tentatively, D is TRBD2 (5 bases). The V end was cut by 0 bases, the J end by 0 bases, with 13 bases between. Germline CDR1 and CDR2: MRHNA and SNTAGT. The CDR3 spans 17 residues. CDR3 DNA: TGTGCCAGCAGTGACTCGACCGACTGGACTAGCACAGATACGCAGTATTTT. Translation gives CASSDSTDWTSTDTQYF.

The J gene is TRBJ1-5, the V gene TRBV2; TRBD1 agrees at 12 bases. The germline CDR1 and CDR2 sequences are SNHLY and FYNNEI. The CDR3 has 16 residues. V trimming: 6 bases; J trimming: 4 bases; junction bases outside the gene matches: 7. CDR3 loop: CASRRDRGPTNQPQHF. The CDR3 DNA reads as TGTGCCAGCAGGCGGGACAGGGGGCCTACTAATCAGCCCCAGCATTTT.

This clone was counted a few times. The chain uses TRBV29-1 and TRBJ1-6, with D possibly TRBD1 on 5 matching bases. Germline V gene sequence: CDR1 SQVTM, CDR2 ANQGSEA. The CDR3 has 15 amino acids. Trimming took off 4 bases at V and 7 bases at J, with 17 bases between the two ends. CDR3 nucleotide sequence: TGCAGCGTTGGAATACAAGGGGCGCGGAATTCACCCCTCCACTTT. It codes for CSVGIQGARNSPLHF.

The chain joins TRBV4-2 to TRBJ2-7; 11 bases are shared with TRBD2. Germline CDR1 reads LGHNA; CDR2 reads YNFKEQ. The CDR3 runs 15 residues. V dropped 4 bases and J dropped 3; count of bases not matched to a gene: 5. CDR3 sequence reads: CASSPTSGGLYEQYF. In DNA form, the CDR3 reads TGTGCCAGCAGCCCAACTAGCGGGGGCCTCTACGAGCAGTACTTC.

The chain is built from TRBV7-2 and TRBJ1-2, with a possible D match to TRBD1 (6 bases). CDR1 is SGHTA, CDR2 FQGNSA, per germline. The CDR3 sequence is 15 residues long. Between the trimmed V and J ends, which lost 5 bases and 4 bases, there was a span of 17 bases. Here the CDR3 reads CASSPNSGTSYGYTF. CDR3 in DNA: TGTGCCAGCAGCCCAAATAGCGGGACAAGCTATGGCTACACCTTC.

This clone was seen only a few times. This chain joins TRBV5-6 and TRBJ1-1, with D perhaps matching TRBD1 (6 bases). Germline V gene sequence: CDR1 SGHDT, CDR2 YYEEEE. Deletions cut 2 bases from V and 1 base from J, with 12 bases between. This CDR3 comprises 15 residues. The CDR3 DNA reads TGTGCCAGCAGCTTTAAAGGGGGTGCGAACACTGAAGCTTTCTTT. Translating gives CASSFKGGANTEAFF.

This clone was seen a single time. CDR3 region: CASSALQGFYHEQYF. The DNA of the CDR3 is TGTGCCAGCAGTGCCTTACAGGGTTTTTACCACGAGCAGTACTTC. This chain connects TRBV27 to TRBJ2-7; D perhaps matches TRBD1 (6 bases). The germline CDR1 and CDR2 sequences are MNHEY and SMNVEV (reference sequence). The CDR3 is made up of 15 amino acids. Trimming cost V 5 bases and J 5 bases, with 19 bases left between them.